The 30 T cell receptor beta chains reported below all come from one sample, sequenced in a study of blood T cell repertoires in COVID-19. Only in-frame clones appear in the TCRdb table, and some are missing; sequencing was by immunoSEQ multiplex PCR. The sample holds 150,000 or so clones, around 89% seen once. Material for sequencing was peripheral blood. Receptor source: a man between 50 and 59 years old with acute or convalescent COVID-19.

The chain employs TRBV3-1 (or the pseudogene TRBV3-2) and TRBJ1-4; no reliable D call. The ends were cut back, 1 base at V and 3 bases at J, with 9 bases in the middle. The CDR3 is 15 amino acids. CDR1 LGHDT and CDR2 YNNKEL come from the germline V gene (reference sequence). CDR3 in DNA: TGTGCCAGCAGCCAAGGGCCAGGATCTAATGAAAAACTGTTTTTT. Translation: CASSQGPGSNEKLFF.

DNA for the CDR3: TGTGCCAGTAGTATCGACAGGTCCTCTGAAGCTTTCTTT. This gives the protein CASSIDRSSEAFF. The chain employs TRBV19 and TRBJ1-1; a possible D gene is TRBD1 (6 bases). V lost 3 bases and J lost 6, with 11 bases in between. CDR1 and CDR2 from the germline V gene are LNHDA and SQIVND (reference sequence). The CDR3 is made up of 13 amino acids.

This clone occurred a few times. The V gene is TRBV9, the J gene TRBJ2-2, with 8 nucleotides matching TRBD1. V lost 1 base, J lost 5 bases, and 4 bases stayed unmatched. Germline assignment: CDR1 SGDLS and CDR2 YYNGEE. The CDR3 is 15 residues long. CDR3 nucleotide sequence: TGTGCCAGCAGCGTATCCACAGGGGGGACCGGGGAGCTGTTTTTT. Residues: CASSVSTGGTGELFF.

This clone was recorded once. This sequence joins TRBV6-5 and TRBJ2-3; weak D call: TRBD2 (7 bases). CDR1 is MNHEY, CDR2 SVGAGI, per germline. CDR3 length equals 14 residues. Between the trimmed V and J ends, which lost 8 bases and 2 bases, there was a span of 14 bases. CDR3 residues: CASGRGDTTDTQYF. Here the CDR3 DNA reads TGTGCCAGCGGGAGGGGGGACACCACAGATACGCAGTATTTT.

The chain has TRBV28 and TRBJ1-6; possibly TRBD1 for D (5 bases). The CDR3 covers 16 residues. The germline V and J ends were trimmed by 2 bases and 4 bases, with 12 bases remaining between them. Germline CDR1 reads MDHEN; CDR2 reads SYDVKM. For the CDR3, the DNA is TGTGCCAGCAGTTTAGGGGGGTATGCGTATAATTCACCCCTCCACTTT. Protein: CASSLGGYAYNSPLHF.

The chain couples TRBV4-1 to TRBJ2-7; 9 positions match TRBD2. Looked up from germline, CDR1 is MGHRA and CDR2 is YSYEKL. Losses at the gene ends were 1 base for V and 2 bases for J; bases not matched to a gene: 3. The CDR3 runs 15 residues. This CDR3 reads CASSQGSGGPYEQYF. The DNA for the CDR3 is TGCGCCAGCAGCCAAGGAAGCGGGGGGCCCTACGAGCAGTACTTC.

This rearrangement joins TRBV9 to TRBJ2-2; D is unclear. This CDR3 has 14 amino acids. From germline, CDR1 is SGDLS and CDR2 YYNGEE. V was pared by 6 bases and J by 0 bases, with 9 bases between. CDR3 sequence (DNA): TGTGCCAGCAACTCGAGAGCGAACACCGGGGAGCTGTTTTTT. Its translation: CASNSRANTGELFF.

The V and J genes are TRBV7-3 and TRBJ1-1; a possible D gene is TRBD1 (5 bases). The length of the CDR3 is 16 residues. Germline lookup yields CDR1 SGHTA and CDR2 FQGTGA. Trimming pared 2 bases from V and 1 base from J, leaving 14 bases between. CDR3 bases: TGTGCCAGCAGCTTATTGGGGCCCACAACGAACACTGAAGCTTTCTTT. Amino acid sequence: CASSLLGPTTNTEAFF.

The rearrangement joins TRBV14 to TRBJ1-1; possible D gene TRBD1, 5 bases. The germline V gene has CDR1 SGHDN and CDR2 FVKESK. The V end was cut by 1 base, the J end by 0 bases, with 18 bases between. The CDR3 has 18 amino acids. CDR3 region: CASSQGTWGRMMNTEAFF. The CDR3 bases are TGTGCCAGCAGCCAAGGCACATGGGGCCGGATGATGAACACTGAAGCTTTCTTT. The full variable domain, with the rest looked up from reference TRBV14 and TRBJ1-1, is EAGVTQFPSHSVIEKGQTVTLRCDPISGHDNLYWYRRVMGKEIKFLLHFVKESKQDESGMPNNRFLAERTGGTYSTLKVQPAELEDSGVYFCASSQGTWGRMMNTEAFFGQGTRLTVV.

The V and J genes are TRBV6-5 and TRBJ1-5; no firm D call. The CDR3 contains 14 residues. Germline loops: CDR1 MNHEY, CDR2 SVGAGI. Trimming took 7 bases from V and 1 from J, leaving 11 bases between them. The DNA for the CDR3 is TGTGCCAGCATAAAAACAGTGAGCAATCAGCCCCAGCATTTT. Translation: CASIKTVSNQPQHF.

V gene TRBV28 combines with J gene TRBJ1-2; D uncertain. This CDR3 is built from 13 residues. Trimming took 2 bases from V and 8 from J, leaving 12 bases between them. Germline loops: CDR1 MDHEN, CDR2 SYDVKM. This chain's CDR3 is CASSLRRAPGYTF. The CDR3 nucleotides read TGTGCCAGCAGTTTAAGGCGGGCACCGGGCTACACCTTC.

The V and J genes are TRBV6-5 and TRBJ1-1; D is ambiguous. V was trimmed by 6 bases and J by 1 base, leaving 12 bases between them. CDR1 and CDR2 from the germline V gene are MNHEY and SVGAGI. CDR3 size: 14 residues. The CDR3 DNA reads TGTGCCAGCAGCTCTTTGAGCTCGAACACTGAAGCTTTCTTT. This gives the protein CASSSLSSNTEAFF.

The chain carries TRBV10-1 and TRBJ1-4, with 8 positions matching TRBD1. The germline V gene encodes CDR1 WNHNN and CDR2 SYGVQD (reference sequence). V gave up 3 bases and J gave up 8 bases; unmatched junction bases: 5. This CDR3 comprises 14 residues. The CDR3 reads CASSDQGAGEKLFF. CDR3 DNA: TGCGCCAGCAGTGATCAGGGGGCAGGCGAAAAACTGTTTTTT.

The rearrangement uses TRBV28 and TRBJ1-1; a possible D gene is TRBD1 (6 bases). V was cut by 6 bases and J by 8 bases, with 13 bases left in between. The CDR3 has 12 amino acids. Looked up from germline, CDR1 is MDHEN and CDR2 is SYDVKM. Here the CDR3 DNA reads TGTGCCAGCAGCTCCAGACAGGCGGAAGCTTTCTTT. Translating gives CASSSRQAEAFF.

V usage is TRBV19 and J usage is TRBJ1-6; TRBD1 agrees at 8 bases. The CDR3 is made up of 13 amino acids. The germline gives CDR1 LNHDA, CDR2 SQIVND (reference sequence). The junction had 5 bases not matched to a gene; V was cut back by 7 bases and J by 9 bases. This chain's CDR3 is CASTDRGSSPLHF. CDR3 DNA sequence: TGTGCCAGTACCGACAGGGGTAGTTCACCCCTCCACTTT.

The chain uses TRBV11-2 and TRBJ2-7; 8 positions match TRBD2. Losses at the gene ends were 2 bases for V and 0 bases for J; bases not matched to a gene: 0. Germline CDR1 and CDR2: SGHAT and FQNNGV. The CDR3 sequence is 14 residues long. CDR3 nucleotide sequence: TGTGCCAGCAGCTTAAGCGGGAGCTCCTACGAGCAGTACTTC. Translation gives CASSLSGSSYEQYF. The full variable domain, completed using reference TRBV11-2 and TRBJ2-7, is EAGVAQSPRYKIIEKRQSVAFWCNPISGHATLYWYQQILGQGPKLLIQFQNNGVVDDSQLPKDRFSAERLKGVDSTLKIQPAKLEDSAVYLCASSLSGSSYEQYFGPGTRLTVT.

The V and J genes are TRBV3-1 (or the pseudogene TRBV3-2) and TRBJ2-7, with a possible D match to TRBD2 (7 bases). V lost 0 bases and J lost 1, with 10 bases in between. Germline V gives CDR1 LGHDT, CDR2 YNNKEL (reference sequence). The CDR3 is 15 residues long. In nucleotides, the CDR3 is TGTGCCAGCAGCCAAGAAAGGGGGGGGTCCTACGAGCAGTACTTC. It codes for CASSQERGGSYEQYF.

The CDR3: CASSLQVSYNSPLHF. DNA for the CDR3: TGTGCCAGCAGCTTACAGGTCTCCTATAATTCACCCCTCCACTTT. The rearrangement joins TRBV7-2 to TRBJ1-6; no reliable D call. CDR1 SGHTA and CDR2 FQGNSA come from the germline V gene. CDR3 length: 15 residues. Deletions cut 2 bases from V and 0 bases from J, with 5 bases between.

This clone was counted only a few times. The chain employs TRBV18 and TRBJ1-4; TRBD1 matches at 9 bases. The V and J ends lost 6 bases and 7 bases, in that order; junction bases with no gene match: 6. Germline CDR1 is KGHSH and CDR2 is LQKENI. CDR3 length: 14 amino acids. DNA for the CDR3: TGTGCCAGCTCCCCCACAGGGGGCGGTGAAAAACTGTTTTTT. Protein: CASSPTGGGEKLFF.

V and J are TRBV28 and TRBJ1-1; 9 nucleotides match TRBD1. CDR1 MDHEN and CDR2 SYDVKM come from the germline V gene. The CDR3 is 13 amino acids. V gave up 3 bases and J gave up 8 bases; unmatched junction bases: 4. CDR3 region: CASSLGQGREAFF. CDR3 sequence (DNA): TGTGCCAGCAGTTTGGGACAGGGCAGGGAAGCTTTCTTT. Drawing the rest from reference TRBV28 and TRBJ1-1, the complete variable domain is DVKVTQSSRYLVKRTGEKVFLECVQDMDHENMFWYRQDPGLGLRLIYFSYDVKMKEKGDIPEGYSVSREKKERFSLILESASTNQTSMYLCASSLGQGREAFFGQGTRLTVV.

In its sample, this clone was seen once. This sequence joins TRBV14 and TRBJ2-1, with a weak D call TRBD1 (6 bases). Germline assignment: CDR1 SGHDN and CDR2 FVKESK. This CDR3 comprises 14 residues. Trimming stripped 4 bases from V and 4 bases from J, with 11 bases between. CDR3 in amino acids: CASSLRGSYNEQFF. CDR3 nucleotide sequence: TGTGCCAGCAGCCTCAGGGGATCGTACAATGAGCAGTTCTTC. Based on the CDR3 plus reference TRBV14 and TRBJ2-1, the full variable domain is EAGVTQFPSHSVIEKGQTVTLRCDPISGHDNLYWYRRVMGKEIKFLLHFVKESKQDESGMPNNRFLAERTGGTYSTLKVQPAELEDSGVYFCASSLRGSYNEQFFGPGTRLTVL.

This sequence joins TRBV2 and TRBJ1-1, with a possible D match to TRBD1 (5 bases). The CDR3 contains 15 residues. V was cut by 6 bases and J by 6 bases, with 20 bases left in between. Germline CDR1 SNHLY, CDR2 FYNNEI. The DNA for the CDR3 is TGTGCCAGCAGCGGCGAGGGCGGGGACCCCCCTGAAGCTTTCTTT. This translates into CASSGEGGDPPEAFF.

This clone was seen ten or more times. This chain joins TRBV27 and TRBJ2-7, with TRBD2 matching 12 bases. The CDR3 runs to 14 residues. Trimming took 5 bases from V and 9 from J; bases not matched to a gene: 8. Germline V gene data show CDR1 as MNHEY and CDR2 as SMNVEV (reference sequence). In nucleotides, the CDR3 is TGTGCCAGCAGTCCCCGACTAGCGGGGGAGCGGCAGTACTTC. Protein: CASSPRLAGERQYF.

This clone has a handful of counts. An end of the junction does not agree with germline; a read error may underlie this. The chain joins TRBV4-1 to TRBJ2-7; possibly TRBD2 for D (5 bases). The CDR3 is 15 residues long. Germline assignment: CDR1 MGHRA and CDR2 YSYEKL. CDR3 DNA: TGCGCCAGCAGCCAAGTCCCCCTAGCCGACACCCCGAGGCGATTC. Translation: CASSQVPLADTPRRF.

The rearrangement uses TRBV9 and TRBJ2-2, with TRBD2 matching over 14 bases. Unmatched junction bases numbered 3, after V lost 2 bases and J lost 3 bases. Germline V CDR1 and CDR2: SGDLS, YYNGEE. The length of the CDR3 is 17 residues. In DNA form, the CDR3 reads TGTGCCAGCAGCGTGGGGACTAGCGGGGGCTACACCGGGGAGCTGTTTTTT. This sequence encodes CASSVGTSGGYTGELFF.

The genes are TRBV28 and TRBJ1-1; D is perhaps TRBD1 (5 bases). V gave up 7 bases and J gave up 2 bases, with 11 bases separating them. Germline V gene data show CDR1 as MDHEN and CDR2 as SYDVKM. CDR3 length: 13 residues. CDR3 loop: CASTLGGNTEAFF. CDR3 DNA: TGTGCCAGCACCCTGGGGGGTAACACTGAAGCTTTCTTT.

The V call is TRBV9, the J call TRBJ1-4; possibly TRBD1 for D (5 bases). There are 17 residues in the CDR3. Per germline, CDR1 SGDLS and CDR2 YYNGEE. V was pared by 0 bases and J by 8 bases, with 20 bases between. The CDR3 sequence: CASSVGWVGQKGEKLFF. Written as DNA, the CDR3 is TGTGCCAGCAGCGTAGGTTGGGTGGGGCAGAAAGGGGAAAAACTGTTTTTT. The full variable domain, completed using reference TRBV9 and TRBJ1-4, is DSGVTQTPKHLITATGQRVTLRCSPRSGDLSVYWYQQSLDQGLQFLIQYYNGEERAKGNILERFSAQQFPDLHSELNLSSLELGDSALYFCASSVGWVGQKGEKLFFGSGTQLSVL.

The chain is built from TRBV3-1 (or the pseudogene TRBV3-2) and TRBJ1-1, with a possible D match to TRBD1 (5 bases). Germline assignment: CDR1 LGHDT and CDR2 YNNKEL (reference sequence). Trimming took off 2 bases at V and 1 base at J, with 11 bases between the two ends. The CDR3 is 15 residues long. The CDR3 spells CASSQFGQPNTEAFF. The DNA of the CDR3 is TGTGCCAGCAGCCAATTTGGACAACCGAACACTGAAGCTTTCTTT.

This chain joins TRBV4-1 and TRBJ1-5; TRBD1 matches 8 bases. J gave up 7 bases and V 0 bases, and 2 bases lay outside the gene matches. The CDR3 has 14 residues. Germline assignment: CDR1 MGHRA and CDR2 YSYEKL. CDR3 protein: CASSQETGEQPQHF. CDR3 nucleotide sequence: TGCGCCAGCAGCCAAGAGACAGGGGAGCAGCCCCAGCATTTT.

This chain connects TRBV21-1 to TRBJ2-5; the D call of TRBD1 is as the table states it, not checked on the DNA. TRBV21-1 constitutes a pseudogene. There are 13 residues in the CDR3. CDR3: CASSSPDRETQYF. The DNA for the CDR3 is TGTGCCAGCAGCAGCCCGGACAGGGAGACCCAGTACTTC.